This TCR beta chain was recorded in a study of shared clonotypes between healthy human individuals (dated by TCRdb to about 2020). At the level of the whole study: The cohort included a few men and two women between 18 and 49 years of age. To increase sequencing depth and limit assay-specific biases, different laboratories used diverse techniques to prepare libraries and sequence TCR repertoires. For each donor, CD4 naive and CD4 memory were each given three plates, CD8 naive was given two plates, and CD8 memory was given one plate. Leukapheresis yielded between about 0.9 and 10 billion PBMCs per donor. To estimate repertoire size and how much clonotype sharing occurs between individuals, the study deeply sequenced the blood TCR repertoires of roughly 5 healthy adults.

This clone was picked up one time. Its antigen specificity is not known. No per-base quality is available; no much larger clone lies one base away. Looking up the germline V gene yields CDR1 SGHAT and CDR2 FQNNGV. V is reduced by 2 bases and J by 6 bases, leaving a spacing of 11 bases between them. Inclusive of the bounding cysteine and phenylalanine, the CDR3 is 13 residues long. The retained sequence is limited to the CDR3, 39 bases, with the frame set at the first base. Donors were healthy HIV-negative adults with no recently reported acute infections or vaccinations. All donors were Caucasian adults living in Nashville, Tennessee, USA. Magnetic negative selection was used to enrich CD4+ T cells, after which naive cells were positively selected on CD45RA and the negative fraction became the memory subset. Blood was collected by leukapheresis, and PBMCs were isolated by Ficoll-Histopaque density gradient centrifugation and then cryopreserved in liquid nitrogen vapor phase. Analytical flow cytometry was used to check the purity and quantity of every magnetically sorted T cell population. From each sorted fraction, genomic DNA was isolated and quantified by UV absorbance on a Nanodrop 2000c.

TCR CDR3 regions were amplified from genomic DNA by multiplex PCR using the deep immunoSEQ assay. Genomic DNA extracted from each cell subset was distributed evenly over all wells of several immunoSEQ 96-well plates, and each plate served as one replicate. Each replicate PCR for sorted subsets received around 200 ng genomic DNA, equal to tens of thousands of T cell genomes. The purified libraries were quantified using a Qubit 3.0 fluorometer, sized with a Bioanalyzer 2100, and then quantified again using the KAPA Library Quantification kit. Every immunoSEQ 96-well plate was sequenced on a dedicated single-read 150-cycle Illumina NextSeq 550 flow cell. Regarding the original processing steps: Because only junctional sequences without quality scores were contained in the immunoSEQ output, filtering matching that applied to full-length reads could not be performed. To assign V/J genes and CDR3, sequences were annotated using PyIR, a Python wrapper for IgBLAST v1.9, with IMGT germline references. Reads were filtered out if the reads had weak V/J assignments (E-value above 1e-6), no CDR3, stop codons, out-of-frame junctions, or ambiguous translated residues. V3J clonotypes were defined as sequences sharing an identical inferred V gene, J gene, and CDR3 amino acid sequence. The percentage overlap between two repertoires was calculated by dividing the number of shared unique clonotypes by the size of the smaller repertoire. RTK rarefaction, the Chao1 estimator, and Recon v2.1 estimates of unobserved clonotypes were used to assess repertoire richness. For all TCRbeta clonotypes obtained by the gDNA method from several donors, generation probabilities were computed with OLGA. TCRdb holds this immuneACCESS table with in-frame rearrangements only. Some clones are missing; in checked studies, unresolved V genes explain under half, and the rest has no known cause. V and J calls and clone size follow that table, whereas D and trimming were derived from the DNA. This sample has around 550,000 clones in its table, and approximately 95% of those were observed once. The biggest ten clones account for 0.06% of the sample.

The paper's findings and limits, for the study overall: The small number of donors limited the genetic and exposure-history diversity represented. Sampling was limited to blood, and TCR repertoires in tissue likely differ from TCR repertoires in blood. Pairwise subsampling led to the expectation that sequencing depth would affect the degree of clonotype sharing among donors. Across four donors, around 5.4% of naive CD4, around 3.3% of naive CD8, approximately 2.5% of memory CD4, and 0.3% to 0.45% of memory CD8 clonotypes were shared. Higher generation probabilities were observed for clonotypes shared by all four sorted-subset donors than for non-shared clonotypes. Rarefaction of sorted-subset datasets indicated incomplete sequencing despite the large sequencing depth. Naive subsets generally had larger estimated clonotype richness than memory subsets did.

The chain employs TRBV11-2 and TRBJ2-7; a tentative D match to TRBD1 spans 6 bases. The source is a woman younger than 45 in good health. The sample comprised naive CD4+ T cells sorted from blood. The cell subset or site label on this specimen signifies: CD45RA+ positively selected. CDR3 loop: CASSLSLGGEQYF. The nucleotides read TGTGCCAGCAGCTTATCTTTAGGGGGCGAGCAGTACTTC. The reference TRBV11-2 and TRBJ2-7 proteins fill in what lies around the CDR3, so the full variable domain reads EAGVAQSPRYKIIEKRQSVAFWCNPISGHATLYWYQQILGQGPKLLIQFQNNGVVDDSQLPKDRFSAERLKGVDSTLKIQPAKLEDSAVYLCASSLSLGGEQYFGPGTRLTVT.